This T cell receptor (beta chain) is drawn from a study of regulatory T cells in long-lasting Graves disease (dated by TCRdb to the early 2020s). With regard to the full study: Patients with newly diagnosed Graves' disease had been on antithyroid drugs for under 3 months. This study used TCR sequencing and RNA sequencing of peripheral blood to compare persistent Graves' disease patients against newly diagnosed Graves' disease patients. The study was registered as a clinical trial and conducted in China. A total of about 33 samples were covered by TCR sequencing, comprising approximately 13 persistent and roughly 20 newly diagnosed Graves' disease patients. Beyond this particular receptor, the publication reports: A larger number of public clonotypes was shared among persistent patients (approximately 3,000) than among newly diagnosed patients (about 990). TRBV28, TRBJ1-2 and TRBJ2-5 were preferentially used in persistent disease, while TRBV20-1 and TRBJ2-1 were favored in newly diagnosed disease. Sequencing and analysis were limited to the TCR beta chain. The authors acknowledged the small sample size as a limitation that may reduce accuracy. Persistent Graves' disease patients showed lower TCR Shannon entropy and fewer highly expanded clones than newly diagnosed patients, suggesting clonal expansion. Peripheral blood alone was examined, since thyroid tissue, which constituted the primary lesion, could not be accessed.

Per the publication, the time point label means: newly diagnosed GD, antithyroid drugs for less than 3 months. For both TCR sequencing and RNA sequencing, RNA was extracted from PBMCs in TRIzol. The diagnosis of Graves' disease followed American Thyroid Association guidelines. Patients for the study were recruited at an endocrinology department in Xi'an, China. From each patient, about 9.7 milliliters of peripheral blood was collected into an EDTA anticoagulant tube. PBMCs were isolated by Ficoll Paque Plus density gradient separation without further T cell sorting. An Agilent 2100 Bioanalyzer and agarose gel were used to check RNA quality, and a NanoDrop 2000 was used to measure RNA concentration. From its cysteine to its phenylalanine, the CDR3 spans 16 amino acids. Only the CDR3 portion is preserved as DNA: 48 bases, with reading frame beginning at the first base. After removal of 2 bases from V and 0 bases from J, the junction retains 4 bases not matched to a gene. CDR1 and CDR2 were assigned from the germline V gene (reference sequence) as DFQATT and SNEGSKA.

As regards this clonotype: The antigen it recognizes is unknown. A read error may explain this, as a much larger clone is one base away.

The library was produced with multiplex PCR. Instrument on record: Illumina HiSeq 4000. iRepertoire HTBI primers and Arm-PCR amplification of CDR3 regions were used to construct TCR beta libraries. Before sequencing, the PCR products went through gel purification. From the authors' description of their analysis: A total of around 59 TRBV and 14 TRBJ segments were identified across samples and were used for gene usage analysis of CDR3 amino acid clonotypes. COPE and FqMerger were used to merge filtered high-quality paired reads into contigs. Contigs were aligned with BLAST to IMGT TRBV, TRBD and TRBJ reference genes, and CDR3 was defined per IMGT. Any clonotype with a frequency above 0.1% was classified as a highly expanded clone. Shannon entropy served as the measure of repertoire diversity, while the Gini coefficient captured V-J evenness. A clonotype was considered public if more than one individual shared it. The raw public reads went through TCRdb reprocessing: fastp at Q25, MiXCR clone calling, in-frame beta chains kept. Identical CDR3 proteins give one entry, which carries the most common genes and DNA. TCRdb, not the authors, supplied the V and J calls. A total of about 560,000 distinct CDR3 sequences appear in this sample, roughly 16% of them only once. The top ten hold around 12% of the sample.

This sample was also put to use in a study of T cells in Graves' hyperthyroidism and ophthalmopathy. The second paper further reports: Stable Graves' hyperthyroidism was defined as the absence of progression to ophthalmopathy over 18 months of follow-up. The hyperthyroidism patients were between 18 and 65 years old and newly diagnosed, with a disease duration of less than 2 months. The study excluded patients with uncontrolled infections, other autoimmune diseases, pregnancy or lactation. Clinical symptoms, serum thyroxine and TRAb, thyroid ultrasound, and orbital computed tomography formed the basis for the diagnoses. For the first round of RT-PCR on the TCR CDR3, the HTBI primer set was used together with the Qiagen OneStep RT-PCR kit. Blood samples also contained most of the expanded thyroid clonotypes (frequency above 0.001), which suggests that blood repertoires may reflect thyroid immune responses. A model built on a 13 V-J signature distinguished ophthalmopathy from stable hyperthyroidism, reaching around 90% sensitivity and around 81% specificity in cross-validation and 80%/75% in testing. In validation, progression to ophthalmopathy was predicted by the model with around 70% sensitivity and 72.22% specificity, a median of approximately 6.5 months before onset. A discovery cohort of about a hundred patients, approximately 45 with Graves' ophthalmopathy and approximately 57 with stable Graves' hyperthyroidism, was used to find distinguishing TCR V-J signatures. An independent validation cohort of 18 to 20 hyperthyroidism patients and more than 15 patients who later progressed to ophthalmopathy tested prospective prediction of ophthalmopathy. The 90 to 100 discovery patients were randomly split 7:3 into training and test sets. In addition, the study compared T-cell repertoires in thyroid tissue and in blood from six Graves' hyperthyroidism patients. Following sampling, methimazole starting at 30 mg daily was given to hyperthyroidism patients, and high-dose intravenous methylprednisolone was given to ophthalmopathy patients. A second multiplex PCR round built the libraries, followed by size selection and purification. The libraries were sequenced on an Illumina HiSeq2000 using paired-end 100 bp reads. SOAPnuke was used to process the raw data, removing reads that contained adapters or uncalled bases, had a mean Phred below 15, or lacked an exact match to the constant primer or identifier. High-quality paired reads were merged with COPE v1.2.5, and unique nucleotide sequences were defined as clonotypes. Clonotypes were aligned to IMGT TRBV, TRBD and TRBJ reference segments using MiTCR v1.1. Analysis was restricted to V-J combinations with a frequency above 0.0001, which covered roughly 99% of repertoires. A TCS score was defined as the ratio of F50 (clonal expansion) to E x V (chaos), with BLOSUM62-based TCRdist applied between CDR3 peptides within each V-J. Welch's t-statistics and random forest reduced around 510 V-J features to 13, which were used in a naive Bayes classifier (R e1071). No statistical method was used to set the sample size in advance, and investigators knew the group allocation. According to the paper, TCR Vbeta CDR3 sequencing was carried out on some 130 peripheral blood samples, which came from 40 to 45 ophthalmopathy, 70 to 80 hyperthyroidism and roughly 17 progressor patients.

The clonotype was recovered from a man between 18 and 29 years old with Graves disease. Donor details come from another sample of the same person, matched by shared clones. Recombination connected TRBV20-1 to TRBJ2-2; 9 central nucleotides agree with TRBD2. The material was peripheral blood mononuclear cells (PBMCs), obtained at new diagnosis, from a patient treated with antithyroid drugs. The nucleotides are TGCAGTGCTAGATGGGGCGGGGGGGCGAACACCGGGGAGCTGTTTTTT. Translated, it reads CSARWGGGANTGELFF.